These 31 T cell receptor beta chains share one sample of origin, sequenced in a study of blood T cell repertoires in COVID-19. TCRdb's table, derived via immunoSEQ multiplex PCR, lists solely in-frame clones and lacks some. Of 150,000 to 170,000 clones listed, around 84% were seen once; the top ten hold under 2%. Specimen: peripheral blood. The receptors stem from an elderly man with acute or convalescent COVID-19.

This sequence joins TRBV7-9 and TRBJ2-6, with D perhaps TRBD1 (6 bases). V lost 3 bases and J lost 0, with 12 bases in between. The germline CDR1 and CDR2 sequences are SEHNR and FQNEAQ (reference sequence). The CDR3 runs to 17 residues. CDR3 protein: CASSFLGQSSGANVLTF. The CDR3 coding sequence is TGTGCCAGCAGCTTCTTGGGACAAAGCTCTGGGGCCAACGTCCTGACTTTC.

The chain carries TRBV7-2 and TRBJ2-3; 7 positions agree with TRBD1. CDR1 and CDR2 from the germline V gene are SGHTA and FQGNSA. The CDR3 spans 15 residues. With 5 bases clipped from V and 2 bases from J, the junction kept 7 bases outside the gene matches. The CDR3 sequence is CASSTGQITTDTQYF. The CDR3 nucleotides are TGTGCCAGCAGCACGGGACAGATCACCACAGATACGCAGTATTTT.

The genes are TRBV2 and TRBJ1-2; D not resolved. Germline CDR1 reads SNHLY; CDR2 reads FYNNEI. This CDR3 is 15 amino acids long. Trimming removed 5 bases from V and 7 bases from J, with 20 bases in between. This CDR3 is CASSFEVDYVGGYTF. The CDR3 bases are TGTGCCAGCAGTTTCGAGGTGGACTATGTCGGTGGCTACACCTTC.

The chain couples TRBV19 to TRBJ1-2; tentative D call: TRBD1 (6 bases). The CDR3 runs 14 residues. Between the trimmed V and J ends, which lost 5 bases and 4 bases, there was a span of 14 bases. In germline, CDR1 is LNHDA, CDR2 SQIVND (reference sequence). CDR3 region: CASSQQGVFYGYTF. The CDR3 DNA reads TGTGCCAGTAGTCAACAGGGTGTGTTCTATGGCTACACCTTC.

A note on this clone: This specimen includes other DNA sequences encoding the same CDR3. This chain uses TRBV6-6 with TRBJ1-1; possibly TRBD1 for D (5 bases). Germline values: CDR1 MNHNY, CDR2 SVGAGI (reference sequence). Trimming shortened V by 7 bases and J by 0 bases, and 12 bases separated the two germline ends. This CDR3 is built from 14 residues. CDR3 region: CASTPGVMNTEAFF. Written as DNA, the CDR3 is TGTGCCAGCACCCCGGGGGTAATGAACACTGAAGCTTTCTTT.

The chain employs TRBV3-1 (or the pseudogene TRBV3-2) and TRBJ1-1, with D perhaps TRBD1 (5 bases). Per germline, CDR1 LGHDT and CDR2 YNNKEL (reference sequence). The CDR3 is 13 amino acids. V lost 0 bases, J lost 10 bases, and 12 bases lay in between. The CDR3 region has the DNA TGTGCCAGCAGCCAAGAAGGAGGGGCCGGAGCTTTCTTT. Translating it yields CASSQEGGAGAFF.

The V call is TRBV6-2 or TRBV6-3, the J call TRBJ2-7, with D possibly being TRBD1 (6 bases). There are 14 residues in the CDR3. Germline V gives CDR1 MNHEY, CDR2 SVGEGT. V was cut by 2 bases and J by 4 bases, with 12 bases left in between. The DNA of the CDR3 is TGTGCCAGCAGTTACCAGTACAGGGAGTACGAGCAGTACTTC. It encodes CASSYQYREYEQYF.

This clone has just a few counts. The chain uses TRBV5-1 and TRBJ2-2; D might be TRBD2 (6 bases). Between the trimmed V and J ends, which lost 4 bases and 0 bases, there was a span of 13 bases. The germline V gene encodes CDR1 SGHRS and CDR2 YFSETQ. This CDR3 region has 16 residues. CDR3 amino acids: CASSIRGTANTGELFF. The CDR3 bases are TGCGCCAGCAGCATCCGGGGGACGGCGAACACCGGGGAGCTGTTTTTT. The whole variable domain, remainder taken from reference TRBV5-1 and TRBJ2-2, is KAGVTQTPRYLIKTRGQQVTLSCSPISGHRSVSWYQQTPGQGLQFLFEYFSETQRNKGNFPGRFSGRQFSNSRSEMNVSTLELGDSALYLCASSIRGTANTGELFFGEGSRLTVL.

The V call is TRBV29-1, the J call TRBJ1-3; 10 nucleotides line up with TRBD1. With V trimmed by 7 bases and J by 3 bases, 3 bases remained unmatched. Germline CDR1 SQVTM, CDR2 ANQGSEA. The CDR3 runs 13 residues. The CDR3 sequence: CSAGQGGGNTIYF. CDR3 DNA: TGCAGCGCCGGACAGGGGGGTGGAAACACCATATATTTT.

CDR3 coding DNA: TGTGCCAGCAGCGTAGTTGGCAGTGACACTGAAGCTTTCTTT. Its translation is CASSVVGSDTEAFF. The chain carries TRBV9 and TRBJ1-1; D unclear. CDR3 length: 14 residues. The germline V and J ends were trimmed by 0 bases and 3 bases, with 9 bases remaining between them. Germline assignment: CDR1 SGDLS and CDR2 YYNGEE.

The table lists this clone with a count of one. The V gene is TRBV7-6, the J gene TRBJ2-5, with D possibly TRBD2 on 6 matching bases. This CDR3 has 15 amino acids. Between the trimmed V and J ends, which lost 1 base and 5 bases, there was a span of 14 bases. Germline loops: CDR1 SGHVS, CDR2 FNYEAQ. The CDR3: CASSLGGGAVETQYF. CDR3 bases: TGTGCCAGCAGCTTAGGTGGCGGGGCCGTTGAGACCCAGTACTTC.

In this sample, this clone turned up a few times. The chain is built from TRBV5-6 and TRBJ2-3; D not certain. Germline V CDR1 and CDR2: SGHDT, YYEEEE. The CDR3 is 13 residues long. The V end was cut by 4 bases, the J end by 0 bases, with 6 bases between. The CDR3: CASSGPSTDTQYF. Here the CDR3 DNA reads TGTGCCAGCAGCGGGCCGAGCACAGATACGCAGTATTTT. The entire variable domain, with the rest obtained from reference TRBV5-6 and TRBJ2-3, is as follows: DAGVTQSPTHLIKTRGQQVTLRCSPKSGHDTVSWYQQALGQGPQFIFQYYEEEERQRGNFPDRFSGHQFPNYSSELNVNALLLGDSALYLCASSGPSTDTQYFGPGTRLTVL.

The chain's CDR3 is CASSEARGGREHEQFF. CDR3 nucleotides: TGTGCCAGCAGTGAAGCACGGGGGGGCAGGGAACATGAGCAGTTCTTC. This chain uses TRBV2 with TRBJ2-1; 8 bases are shared with TRBD2. The CDR3 has 16 residues. V trimming: 0 bases; J trimming: 8 bases; junction bases outside the gene matches: 9. Looked up from germline, CDR1 is SNHLY and CDR2 is FYNNEI.

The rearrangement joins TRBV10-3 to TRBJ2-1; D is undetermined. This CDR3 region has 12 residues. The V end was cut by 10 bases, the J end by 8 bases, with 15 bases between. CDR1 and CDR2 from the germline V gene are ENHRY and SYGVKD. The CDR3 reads CATRLSGYEQFF. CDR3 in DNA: TGTGCCACGCGACTGAGTGGGTATGAGCAGTTCTTC.

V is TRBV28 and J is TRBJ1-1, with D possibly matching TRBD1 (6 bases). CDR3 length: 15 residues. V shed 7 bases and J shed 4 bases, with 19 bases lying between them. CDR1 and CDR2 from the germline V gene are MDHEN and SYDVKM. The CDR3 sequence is CASKLGGGWSTEAFF. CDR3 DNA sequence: TGTGCCAGCAAGTTAGGGGGGGGTTGGAGCACTGAAGCTTTCTTT.

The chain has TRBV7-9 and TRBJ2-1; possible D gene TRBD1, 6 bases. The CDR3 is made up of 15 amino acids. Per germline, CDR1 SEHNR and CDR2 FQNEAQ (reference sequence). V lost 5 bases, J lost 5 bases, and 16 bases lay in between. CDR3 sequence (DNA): TGTGCCAGCAGCCCTACCGGGACACCTGACAATGAGCAGTTCTTC. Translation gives CASSPTGTPDNEQFF.

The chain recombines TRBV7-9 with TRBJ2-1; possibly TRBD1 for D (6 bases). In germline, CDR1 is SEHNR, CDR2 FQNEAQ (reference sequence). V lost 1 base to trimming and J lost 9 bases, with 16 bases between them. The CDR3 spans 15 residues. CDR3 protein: CASSLDGGAFSEQFF. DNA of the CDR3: TGTGCCAGCAGCTTAGATGGGGGCGCCTTCTCTGAGCAGTTCTTC.

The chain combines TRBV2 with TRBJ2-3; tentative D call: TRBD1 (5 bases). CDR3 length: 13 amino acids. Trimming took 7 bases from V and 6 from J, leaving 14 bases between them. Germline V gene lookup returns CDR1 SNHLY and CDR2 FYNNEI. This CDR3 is CASKDSSADTQYF. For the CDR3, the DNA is TGTGCCAGCAAAGACAGTTCAGCGGATACGCAGTATTTT.

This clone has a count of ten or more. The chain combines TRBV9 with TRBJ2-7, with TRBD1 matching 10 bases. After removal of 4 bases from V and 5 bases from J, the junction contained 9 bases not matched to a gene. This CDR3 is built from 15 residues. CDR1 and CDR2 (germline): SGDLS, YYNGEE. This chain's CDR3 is CASSLWGQGSHEQYF. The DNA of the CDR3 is TGTGCCAGCAGCCTTTGGGGACAGGGGTCCCACGAGCAGTACTTC.

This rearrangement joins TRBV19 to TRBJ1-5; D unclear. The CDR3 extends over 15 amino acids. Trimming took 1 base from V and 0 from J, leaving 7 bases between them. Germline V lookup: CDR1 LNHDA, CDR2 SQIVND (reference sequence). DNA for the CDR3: TGTGCCAGTAGTATAGTTCGTAATAGCAATCAGCCCCAGCATTTT. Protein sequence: CASSIVRNSNQPQHF.

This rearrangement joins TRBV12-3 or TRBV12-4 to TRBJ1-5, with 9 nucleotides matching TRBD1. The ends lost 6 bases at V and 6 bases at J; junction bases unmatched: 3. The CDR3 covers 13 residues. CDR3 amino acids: CASRQGAGQPQHF. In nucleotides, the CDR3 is TGTGCCAGCAGACAGGGGGCGGGTCAGCCCCAGCATTTT.

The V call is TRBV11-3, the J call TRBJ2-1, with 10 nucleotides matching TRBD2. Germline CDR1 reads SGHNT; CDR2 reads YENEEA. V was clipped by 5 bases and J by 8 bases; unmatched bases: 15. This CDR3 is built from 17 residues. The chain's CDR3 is CASSQYIIAGGGDEQFF. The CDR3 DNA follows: TGTGCCAGCAGCCAATATATAATAGCGGGGGGAGGGGATGAGCAGTTCTTC.

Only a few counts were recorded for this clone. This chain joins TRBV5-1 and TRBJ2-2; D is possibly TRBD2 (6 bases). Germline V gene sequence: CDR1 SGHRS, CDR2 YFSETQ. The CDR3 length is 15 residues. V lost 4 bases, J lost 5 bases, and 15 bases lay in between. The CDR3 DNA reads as TGCGCCAGCAGCCCTGGGGCTCGGGGGACCGGGGAGCTGTTTTTT. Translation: CASSPGARGTGELFF.

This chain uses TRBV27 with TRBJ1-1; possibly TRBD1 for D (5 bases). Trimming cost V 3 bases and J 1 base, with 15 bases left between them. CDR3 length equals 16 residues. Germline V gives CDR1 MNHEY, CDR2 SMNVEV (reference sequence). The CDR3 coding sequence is TGTGCCAGCAGTTTTGCAGGGAGGAGACAGAACACTGAAGCTTTCTTT. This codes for CASSFAGRRQNTEAFF.

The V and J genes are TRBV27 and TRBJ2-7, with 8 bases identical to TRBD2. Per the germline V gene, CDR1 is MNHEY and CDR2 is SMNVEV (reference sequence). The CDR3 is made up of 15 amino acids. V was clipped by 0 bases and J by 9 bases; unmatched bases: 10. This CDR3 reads CASSLSAGRLARQYV. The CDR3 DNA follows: TGTGCCAGCAGTTTATCTGCAGGGAGACTAGCGCGGCAGTACGTC.

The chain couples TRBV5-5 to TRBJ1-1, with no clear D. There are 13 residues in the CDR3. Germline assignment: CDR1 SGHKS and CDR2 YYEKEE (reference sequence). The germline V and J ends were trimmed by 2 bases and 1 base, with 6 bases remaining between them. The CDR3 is CASSFTENTEAFF. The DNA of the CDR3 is TGTGCCAGCAGCTTTACAGAGAACACTGAAGCTTTCTTT. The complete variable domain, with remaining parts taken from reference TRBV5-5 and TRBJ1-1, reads DAGVTQSPTHLIKTRGQQVTLRCSPISGHKSVSWYQQVLGQGPQFIFQYYEKEERGRGNFPDRFSARQFPNYSSELNVNALLLGDSALYLCASSFTENTEAFFGQGTRLTVV.

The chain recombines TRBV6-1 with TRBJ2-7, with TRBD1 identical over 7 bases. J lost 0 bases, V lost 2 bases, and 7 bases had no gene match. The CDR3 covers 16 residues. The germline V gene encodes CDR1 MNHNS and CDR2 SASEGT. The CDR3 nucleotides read TGTGCCAGCAGTGAACCAACCGGGACAGTCTCCTACGAGCAGTACTTC. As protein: CASSEPTGTVSYEQYF.

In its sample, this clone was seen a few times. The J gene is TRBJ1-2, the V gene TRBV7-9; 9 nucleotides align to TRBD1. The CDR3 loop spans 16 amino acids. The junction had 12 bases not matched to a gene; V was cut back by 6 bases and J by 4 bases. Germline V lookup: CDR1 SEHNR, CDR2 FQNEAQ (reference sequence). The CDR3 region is CASSPDGTGSGYGYTF. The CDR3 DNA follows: TGTGCCAGCAGTCCAGACGGGACAGGGAGCGGCTATGGCTACACCTTC.

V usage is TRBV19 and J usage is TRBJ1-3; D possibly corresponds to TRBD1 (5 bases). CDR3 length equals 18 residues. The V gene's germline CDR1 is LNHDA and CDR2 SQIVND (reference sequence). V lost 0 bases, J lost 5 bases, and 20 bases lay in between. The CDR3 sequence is CASSIESSMPGGRNTIYF. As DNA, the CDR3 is TGTGCCAGTAGTATAGAAAGCAGTATGCCGGGGGGGAGAAACACCATATATTTT.

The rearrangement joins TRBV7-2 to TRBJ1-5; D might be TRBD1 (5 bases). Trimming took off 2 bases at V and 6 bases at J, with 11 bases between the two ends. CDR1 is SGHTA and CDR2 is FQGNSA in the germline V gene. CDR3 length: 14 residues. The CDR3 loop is CASSLLGGGQPQHF. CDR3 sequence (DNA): TGTGCCAGCAGCTTACTGGGGGGGGGTCAGCCCCAGCATTTT.

The CDR3 region is CASSVTDALEQYV. The DNA for the CDR3 is TGTGCCAGCAGTGTGACAGACGCTTTAGAGCAGTACGTC. The chain carries TRBV2 and TRBJ2-7; TRBD1 might be the D (5 bases). Germline CDR1 and CDR2: SNHLY and FYNNEI. V lost 4 bases and J lost 7, with 14 bases in between. This CDR3 is 13 amino acids long.